This T cell receptor beta chain comes out of a study of cytomegalovirus exposure and HLA in healthy donors. Study results and limitations: Presence/absence analysis assumed near-uniform sequencing depth across donors.

CDR3 length equals 13 residues. Germline-derived CDR1 and CDR2 are SNHLY and FYNNEI. Unmatched junction bases numbered 2, after V lost 6 bases and J lost 1 base. About this clone itself: Its target is not known.

Primers: 60 Vbeta forward and 13 Jbeta reverse. The repertoire was sequenced with immunoSEQ multiplex PCR; TCRdb's copy has only in-frame clones and lacks some. The sample includes about 59,000 clones, 80% of them seen just once. The sequence derives from a woman in her forties in good health and CMV-seronegative. Sequencing was carried out using PBMCs. The chain is built from TRBV2 and TRBJ1-1; 7 nucleotides align to TRBD1. The CDR3 DNA follows: TGTGCCAGCAGGGGGACAGAGAACACTGAAGCTTTCTTT. Protein product: CASRGTENTEAFF.